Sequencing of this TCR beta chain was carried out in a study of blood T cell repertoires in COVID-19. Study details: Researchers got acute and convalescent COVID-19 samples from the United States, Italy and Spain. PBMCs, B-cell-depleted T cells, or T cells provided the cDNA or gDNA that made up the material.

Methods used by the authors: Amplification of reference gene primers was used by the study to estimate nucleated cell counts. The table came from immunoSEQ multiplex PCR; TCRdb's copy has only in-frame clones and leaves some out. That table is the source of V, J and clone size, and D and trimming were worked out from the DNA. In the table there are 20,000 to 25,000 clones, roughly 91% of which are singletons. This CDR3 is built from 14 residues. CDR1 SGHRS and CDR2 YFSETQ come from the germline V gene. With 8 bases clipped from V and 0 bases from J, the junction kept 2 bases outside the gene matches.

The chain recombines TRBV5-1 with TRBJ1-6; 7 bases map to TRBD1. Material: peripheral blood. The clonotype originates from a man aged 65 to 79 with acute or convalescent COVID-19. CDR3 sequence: CASGDSSYNSPLHF. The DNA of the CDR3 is TGCGCCAGTGGGGACAGCTCCTATAATTCACCCCTCCACTTT.